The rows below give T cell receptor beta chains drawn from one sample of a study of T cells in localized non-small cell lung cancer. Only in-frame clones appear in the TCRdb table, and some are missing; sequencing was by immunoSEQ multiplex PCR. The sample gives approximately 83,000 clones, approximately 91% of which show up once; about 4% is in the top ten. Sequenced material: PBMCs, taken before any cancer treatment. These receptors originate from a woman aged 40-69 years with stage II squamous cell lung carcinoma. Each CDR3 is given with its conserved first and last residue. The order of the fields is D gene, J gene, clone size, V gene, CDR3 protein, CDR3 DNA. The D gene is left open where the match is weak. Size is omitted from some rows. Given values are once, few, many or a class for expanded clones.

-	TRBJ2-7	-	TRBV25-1	CASRDPGRDEQYF	TGTGCCAGCAGGGACCCCGGGCGGGACGAGCAGTACTTC
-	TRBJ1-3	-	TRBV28	CASSFLGGSGNTIYF	TGTGCCAGCAGTTTCCTCGGAGGGTCTGGAAACACCATATATTTT
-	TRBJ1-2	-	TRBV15	CATSRDLGQFYGYTF	TGTGCCACCAGCAGAGATCTTGGACAGTTCTATGGCTACACCTTC
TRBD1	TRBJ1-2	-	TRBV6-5	CASSYTPGQGFYGYTF	TGTGCCAGCAGTTACACCCCGGGACAGGGGTTTTATGGCTACACCTTC
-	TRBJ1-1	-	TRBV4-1	CASSQVGGMNTEAFF	TGCGCCAGCAGCCAAGTTGGCGGAATGAACACTGAAGCTTTCTTT
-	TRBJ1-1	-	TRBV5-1	CASSLVGSLNTEAFF	TGCGCCAGCAGCTTGGTCGGCAGCCTGAACACTGAAGCTTTCTTT
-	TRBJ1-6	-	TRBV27	CASRDYNSPLHF	TGTGCCAGCAGGGACTATAATTCACCCCTCCACTTT
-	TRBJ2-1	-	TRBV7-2	CASSLPSDPKQFF	TGTGCCAGCAGCTTACCATCCGACCCGAAGCAGTTCTTC
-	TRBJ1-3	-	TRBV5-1	CASSLTESNSGNTIYF	TGCGCCAGCAGCCTCACAGAATCAAACTCTGGAAACACCATATATTTT
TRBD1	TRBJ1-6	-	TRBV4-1	CASSLRDSRNSPLHF	TGCGCCAGCAGCCTGAGGGACAGCCGTAATTCACCCCTCCACTTT
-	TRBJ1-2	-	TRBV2	CASNLQGSAGYTF	TGTGCCAGCAACTTACAGGGTTCAGCTGGCTACACCTTC
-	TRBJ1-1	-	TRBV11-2	CASSRIGESTEAFF	TGTGCCAGCAGCCGGATCGGGGAGAGCACTGAAGCTTTCTTT
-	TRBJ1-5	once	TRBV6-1	CASYRPGANQPQHF	TGTGCCAGCTATCGGCCAGGAGCAAATCAGCCCCAGCATTTT
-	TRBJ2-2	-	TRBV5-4	CAGGGITGELFF	TGTGCCGGAGGGGGAATCACCGGGGAGCTGTTTTTT
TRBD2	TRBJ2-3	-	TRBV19	CASSKAPTSGGTDTQYF	TGTGCCAGTAGTAAGGCCCCGACTAGCGGTGGGACAGATACGCAGTATTTT
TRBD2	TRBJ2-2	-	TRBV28	CASSFFRAGGTGELFF	TGTGCCAGCAGTTTTTTTCGAGCGGGGGGCACCGGGGAGCTGTTTTTT
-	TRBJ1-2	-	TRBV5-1	CASSLLGATAGYTF	TGCGCCAGCAGCTTGCTGGGGGCGACAGCTGGCTACACCTTC
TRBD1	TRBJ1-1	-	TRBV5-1	CASEGQGNGNTEAFF	TGCGCCAGCGAGGGACAGGGGAATGGGAACACTGAAGCTTTCTTT
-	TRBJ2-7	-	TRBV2	CASSEGYRAGEQYF	TGTGCCAGCAGTGAGGGTTACAGGGCGGGCGAGCAGTACTTC
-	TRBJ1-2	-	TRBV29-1	CSVDKGQGSF	TGCAGCGTTGATAAGGGGCAGGGGTCCTTC
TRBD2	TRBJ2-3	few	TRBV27	CASRPGGATDTQYF	TGTGCCAGCCGCCCCGGGGGGGCCACAGATACGCAGTATTTT
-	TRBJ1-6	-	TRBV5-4	CASSLATGYNSPLHF	TGTGCCAGCAGCTTGGCCACAGGATATAATTCACCCCTCCACTTT
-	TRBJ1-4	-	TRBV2	CASSPLEKLFF	TGTGCCAGCAGTCCCCTCGAAAAACTGTTTTTT
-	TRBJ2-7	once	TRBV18	CASSPPFGSSYEQYF	TGTGCCAGCTCACCTCCGTTTGGGTCCTCCTACGAGCAGTACTTC
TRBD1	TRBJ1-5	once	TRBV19	CASCKDREGHQPQHF	TGTGCCAGCTGCAAGGACAGGGAGGGTCATCAGCCCCAGCATTTT
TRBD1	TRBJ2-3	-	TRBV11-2	CASSSRQGSTDTQYF	TGTGCCAGCAGCTCCAGACAGGGAAGCACAGATACGCAGTATTTT
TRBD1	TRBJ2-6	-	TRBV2	CASRGDRVRANVLTF	TGTGCCAGCAGAGGGGACAGGGTCCGGGCCAACGTCCTGACTTTC
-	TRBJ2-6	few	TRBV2	CASSGALAGANVLTF	TGTGCCAGCAGTGGGGCGCTCGCTGGGGCCAACGTCCTGACTTTC
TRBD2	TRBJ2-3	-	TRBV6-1	CASSEFGGRVTDTQYF	TGTGCCAGCAGTGAATTTGGCGGGAGGGTCACAGATACGCAGTATTTT
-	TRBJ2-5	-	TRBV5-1	CASSPNRGQETQYF	TGCGCCAGCAGCCCCAACCGGGGACAAGAGACCCAGTACTTC